Below, 14 T cell receptor beta chains from the same sample are listed, as sequenced in a study of early T cells in non-severe SARS-CoV-2 infection. One entry per CDR3 protein, called by TCRdb with MiXCR from the 5' RACE reads. Counted here are around 57,000 distinct CDR3 sequences, 9.5% to 14% occurring once; the ten biggest clones make up about 1.5%. Sample: whole blood. These TCRs come from an adult who was a healthcare worker with PCR-confirmed SARS-CoV-2 infection or an uninfected control (not recorded which).

The sample holds many counts of this clonotype. DNA of the CDR3: TGTGCCAGCAGCTCCCCCAGCGGGGGTCGTACCGGGGAGCTGTTTTTT. Translating it yields CASSSPSGGRTGELFF. V gene TRBV7-2 combines with J gene TRBJ2-2, with 8 bases fitting TRBD2. The V gene end was trimmed by 4 bases and the J gene end by 5 bases; junction bases not matched to a gene: 9. CDR1 and CDR2 (germline): SGHTA, FQGNSA. The CDR3 runs to 16 residues.

This clonotype was seen ten or more times. The chain is built from TRBV29-1 and TRBJ1-2; D not resolved. Per germline, CDR1 SQVTM and CDR2 ANQGSEA. This CDR3 spans 14 amino acids. V shed 6 bases and J shed 3 bases, with 17 bases lying between them. Here the CDR3 reads CSVAGPLGDYGYTF. The CDR3 nucleotides read TGCAGCGTCGCCGGACCCCTCGGGGACTATGGCTACACCTTC.

V usage is TRBV2 and J usage is TRBJ2-3; 9 bases are a match to TRBD2. The CDR3 is 16 amino acids. Looked up from germline, CDR1 is SNHLY and CDR2 is FYNNEI. V shed 10 bases, J shed 7 bases, and the junction held 18 bases outside the gene matches. The CDR3 spells CATHDPRGGVGNTQYF. DNA of the CDR3: TGTGCCACCCACGATCCGCGGGGGGGTGTAGGCAATACGCAGTATTTT.

The chain is built from TRBV3-1 and TRBJ1-1, with D perhaps matching TRBD1 (6 bases). The CDR3 is made up of 15 amino acids. Trimming left V 0 bases short and J 1 base short, with 9 bases between. Germline CDR1 is LGHDT and CDR2 is YNNKEL (reference sequence). The chain's CDR3 is CASSQDLGQNTEAFF. The CDR3 bases are TGTGCCAGCAGCCAAGATCTGGGACAGAACACTGAAGCTTTCTTT.

J is TRBJ2-5 and V is TRBV27; the match to TRBD1 covers 7 bases. Looked up from germline, CDR1 is MNHEY and CDR2 is SMNVEV (reference sequence). The V segment lost 2 bases and the J segment 4 bases; nucleotides outside the gene matches: 7. CDR3 size: 15 residues. CDR3 region: CASSLLTGARETQYF. CDR3 DNA sequence: TGTGCCAGCAGTTTACTTACAGGGGCGCGAGAGACCCAGTACTTC.

J is TRBJ2-5 and V is TRBV7-9; D tentatively reads TRBD1 or TRBD2 (5 bases each). The germline gives CDR1 SEHNR, CDR2 FQNEAQ (reference sequence). Deletions cut 3 bases from V and 5 bases from J, with 10 bases between. The length of the CDR3 is 13 residues. CDR3: CASSFYGAETQYF. The CDR3 DNA follows: TGTGCCAGCAGCTTTTACGGGGCGGAGACCCAGTACTTC. Using reference TRBV7-9 and TRBJ2-5 for the parts outside the CDR3, the full variable domain is DTGVSQNPRHKITKRGQNVTFRCDPISEHNRLYWYRQTLGQGPEFLTYFQNEAQLEKSRLLSDRFSAERPKGSFSTLEIQRTEQGDSAMYLCASSFYGAETQYFGPGTRLLVL.

The chain carries TRBV30 and TRBJ1-2; 8 nucleotides line up with TRBD1. The germline gives CDR1 GTSNPN, CDR2 SVGIG (reference sequence). Losses at the gene ends were 0 bases for V and 6 bases for J; bases not matched to a gene: 9. The CDR3 has 15 amino acids. The CDR3 nucleotides are TGTGCCTGGAGTGTACTACGGACAGGGATAAATGGCTACACCTTC. It encodes CAWSVLRTGINGYTF.

This clonotype has ten or more counts. The J gene is TRBJ1-2, the V gene TRBV14; 7 bases are shared with TRBD1. CDR1 is SGHDN and CDR2 is FVKESK in the germline V gene. With V trimmed by 1 base and J by 8 bases, 10 bases remained unmatched. The CDR3 consists of 15 residues. CDR3 DNA: TGTGCCAGCAGCCAAGCGCTCTTAGGGGGCAGAGGCTACACCTTC. Protein sequence: CASSQALLGGRGYTF.

The sample holds a few counts of this clonotype. The chain carries TRBV27 and TRBJ2-2, with D possibly TRBD2 on 5 matching bases. CDR3 size: 12 residues. Trimming left V 8 bases short and J 6 bases short, with 10 bases between. The germline V gene encodes CDR1 MNHEY and CDR2 SMNVEV (reference sequence). The CDR3 coding sequence is TGTGCCAGCGGTGAGGAGGCCGGGGAGCTGTTTTTT. Translation gives CASGEEAGELFF.

This clonotype came up many times. This chain joins TRBV3-1 and TRBJ1-5, with a possible D match to TRBD1 (6 bases). Trimming removed 6 bases at V and 4 bases at J, with 10 bases between. Germline V gene sequence: CDR1 LGHDT, CDR2 YNNKEL (reference sequence). The CDR3 is 13 residues long. CDR3 amino acids: CASSQQGNQPQHF. In DNA form, the CDR3 reads TGTGCCAGCAGTCAACAGGGAAATCAGCCCCAGCATTTT.

The sample holds many counts of this clonotype. This chain joins TRBV13 and TRBJ2-1; TRBD2 is a possible D gene (6 bases). The CDR3 length is 16 residues. Looked up from germline, CDR1 is PRHDT and CDR2 is FYEKMQ (reference sequence). With 7 bases removed from V and 2 bases from J, the gap between germline ends came to 18 bases. CDR3 sequence: CASTSRGYQPYNEQFF. CDR3 nucleotide sequence: TGTGCCAGCACCTCCCGGGGGTACCAGCCCTACAATGAGCAGTTCTTC.

This clonotype came up many times. The rearrangement joins TRBV9 to TRBJ2-6; D unresolved. From germline, CDR1 is SGDLS and CDR2 YYNGEE. The V end lost 0 bases, the J end lost 1 base, and 2 bases lay between the germline ends. CDR3 length: 14 residues. The CDR3 is CASSVASGANVLTF. The CDR3 DNA is TGTGCCAGCAGCGTAGCTTCTGGGGCCAACGTCCTGACTTTC.

The sample holds many counts of this clonotype. V is TRBV11-2 and J is TRBJ2-7; 7 bases map to TRBD2. J was trimmed by 4 bases and V by 5 bases; bases with no gene match: 8. This CDR3 is 14 amino acids long. Germline lookup yields CDR1 SGHAT and CDR2 FQNNGV. The CDR3 coding sequence is TGTGCCAGCAGCCCCGCTAGCGGTAGGTACGAGCAGTACTTC. Translation: CASSPASGRYEQYF.

Ten or more counts support this clonotype. This rearrangement joins TRBV30 to TRBJ1-6; D remains unclear. CDR1 GTSNPN and CDR2 SVGIG come from the germline V gene (reference sequence). This CDR3 is 15 amino acids long. The V gene lost 3 bases and the J gene lost 7 bases, with 16 bases spanning the gap. The CDR3 reads CAWRIGPVENSPLHF. CDR3 DNA sequence: TGTGCCTGGAGGATTGGGCCGGTTGAAAATTCACCCCTCCACTTT.